This TCR beta chain is drawn from a study of cytomegalovirus exposure and HLA in healthy donors. The length of the CDR3 is 15 residues. Germline loops: CDR1 MNHEY, CDR2 SMNVEV (reference sequence). The V gene lost 7 bases and the J gene lost 8 bases, with 20 bases spanning the gap. This clone was seen a single time. Its antigen is undetermined. The PCR employed 60 Vbeta primers together with 13 Jbeta primers. TCRdb's copy holds only in-frame clones and misses some; the assay was immunoSEQ multiplex PCR. The profile covers about 170,000 clones, with roughly 83% appearing a single time and about 2.5% taken by the ten largest. Study-level findings and limits: In a later analysis, at a false discovery rate of 0.05, roughly 17,000 TCR beta sequences matched HLA alleles.

Specimen: PBMCs. This receptor was taken from a woman in her forties or fifties in good health and CMV-seronegative. J is TRBJ1-4 and V is TRBV27, with a weak D call TRBD1 (6 bases). The CDR3 region is CASTPTGFLGEKLFF. The CDR3 bases are TGTGCCAGCACTCCGACAGGTTTCTTAGGCGAAAAACTGTTTTTT. Supplemented by reference TRBV27 and TRBJ1-4, the full variable domain reads EAQVTQNPRYLITVTGKKLTVTCSQNMNHEYMSWYRQDPGLGLRQIYYSMNVEVTDKGDVPEGYKVSRKEKRNFPLILESPSPNQTSLYFCASTPTGFLGEKLFFGSGTQLSVL.